The rows below give T cell receptor beta chains drawn from one sample of a study of blood T cell repertoires in COVID-19. Produced via immunoSEQ multiplex PCR; TCRdb's table is partial and in-frame only. The table lists roughly 34,000 clones, 75% of them singletons. What was sequenced was peripheral blood. These receptors were collected from a man aged 80 or over with active or convalescent COVID-19. Both conserved end residues are part of each CDR3. The order of the fields is CDR3 length, V gene, J gene, CDR3 protein.

>16|TRBV5-1|TRBJ2-7
CASSSGQALITYEQYF
>14|TRBV3-1/TRBV3-2|TRBJ2-7
CASSPGVVTYEQYF
>15|TRBV3-1/TRBV3-2|TRBJ1-4
CASSQVAGLSEKLFF
>12|TRBV28|TRBJ2-7
CASSVSSREQYF
>13|TRBV7-9|TRBJ1-2
CASSPGQGEQNTF
>12|TRBV3-1/TRBV3-2|TRBJ2-7
CASSPGSYEQYF
>15|TRBV3-1/TRBV3-2|TRBJ1-5
CASSRGDRHNQPQHF
>16|TRBV24-1|TRBJ2-2
CATSLSGRINTGELFF
>11|TRBV28|TRBJ1-2
CASSRDYGYTF
>19|TRBV4-2|TRBJ1-3
CASSQTGQGVFSSGNTIYF
>14|TRBV6-2/TRBV6-3|TRBJ2-1
CASSVLAGENEQFF
>13|TRBV28|TRBJ1-2
CASSSDRGYGYTF
>15|TRBV19|TRBJ1-5
CASSSRQVFDQPQHF
>18|TRBV30|TRBJ2-7
CAWSVQASGSLPTYEQYF
>13|TRBV29-1|TRBJ1-1
CSVKGQVNTEAFF
>16|TRBV5-4|TRBJ2-2
CASSPSGGVHTGELFF
>15|TRBV28|TRBJ1-4
CASRSPGQISEKLFF
>18|TRBV28|TRBJ2-3
CASSFNPLGPGHTDTQYF
>12|TRBV29-1|TRBJ2-5
CSGQGPQETQYF
>15|TRBV7-8|TRBJ1-4
CASSLPPGQYEKLFF
>13|TRBV24-1|TRBJ2-7
CATSSGSSYEQYF
>15|TRBV28|TRBJ2-3
CASSSGLASTDTQYF
>14|TRBV20-1|TRBJ2-1
CSASEGLAYNEQFF
>15|TRBV7-9|TRBJ1-2
CASSSSGTGGYGYTF
>14|TRBV5-1|TRBJ2-7
CASNPITGSYEQYF
>11|TRBV28|TRBJ1-4
CASSSGHPLFF
>14|TRBV20-1|TRBJ2-1
CSASEVAGDNEQFF
>13|TRBV28|TRBJ2-7
CASSLGVPPEQYF
>17|TRBV6-1|TRBJ1-1
CASSEPYSLTGSTEAFF
>16|TRBV6-1|TRBJ2-1
CASSQGTAPSYNEQFF
>15|TRBV10-3|TRBJ2-1
CAIREGLAGKNEQFF
>19|TRBV3-1/TRBV3-2|TRBJ2-7
CASSRWWSCGRASRGEQYF
>14|TRBV11-3|TRBJ2-7
CASSSRQSSYEQYF
>13|TRBV25-1|TRBJ1-5
CASRLVRNQPQHF
>12|TRBV6-2/TRBV6-3|TRBJ1-2
CASSLQGYGYTF
>14|TRBV28|TRBJ2-1
CASSSADDRGEQFF
>18|TRBV11-3|TRBJ2-1
CASSDTPGLAGGGYEQFF
>14|TRBV25-1|TRBJ2-3
CASSGTSLEDTQYF
>16|TRBV3-1/TRBV3-2|TRBJ2-6
CASSQGQGAGANVLTF
>13|TRBV12-3/TRBV12-4|TRBJ2-5
CASSFPAAETQYF
>17|TRBV3-1/TRBV3-2|TRBJ2-1
CASSQDNLASADNEQFF
>14|TRBV7-9|TRBJ2-1
CASSFRDKDPRQFF
>15|TRBV18|TRBJ2-7
CASSPNRDSTYEQYF
>15|TRBV4-1|TRBJ2-2
CASSQGTPYTGELFF
>13|TRBV6-5|TRBJ2-3
CASRGGSTDTQYF
>14|TRBV12-5|TRBJ1-5
CASGEGQPNQPQHF
>17|TRBV9|TRBJ2-3
CASSAQAGGVAGDTQYF
>18|TRBV4-3|TRBJ2-3
CASSQVVFDGTGADTQYF
>14|TRBV5-5|TRBJ2-5
CASSLGQLLETQYF
>14|TRBV28|TRBJ2-1
CASSLAGGYNEQFF
>15|TRBV29-1|TRBJ2-3
CSVAGLAGGADTQYF
>17|TRBV18|TRBJ2-3
CASSPPGTVRHTDTQYF
>15|TRBV15|TRBJ2-7
CATSTGTGGPYEQYF
>17|TRBV4-3|TRBJ2-1
CASSPSLAGGSYNEQFF